One sample yielded the 2 T cell receptor beta chains listed below, sequenced in a study of blood T cell repertoires in COVID-19. The table came from immunoSEQ multiplex PCR; TCRdb's copy has only in-frame clones and leaves some out. The sample includes hundreds of thousands of clones, approximately 90% of them seen just once. Input material: PBMCs or T cells enriched from blood (not recorded which). The receptors originated from a woman aged 18-30 years who had recovered from COVID-19.

The chain employs TRBV5-4 and TRBJ2-1, with D unresolved. Germline V gives CDR1 SGHNT, CDR2 YYREEE (reference sequence). This CDR3 is 13 amino acids long. V dropped 1 base and J dropped 4 bases, with 6 bases sitting between them. CDR3 bases: TGTGCCAGCAGCTTGATCGGGTACAATGAGCAGTTCTTC. This codes for CASSLIGYNEQFF.

The chain is built from TRBV15 and TRBJ1-1, with TRBD1 matching over 8 bases. Per the germline V gene, CDR1 is LNHNV and CDR2 is YYDKDF (reference sequence). The junction had 6 bases not matched to a gene; V was cut back by 0 bases and J by 12 bases. The CDR3 has 13 residues. CDR3 amino acids: CATSRDQGAPTFF. DNA for the CDR3: TGTGCCACCAGCAGAGATCAGGGGGCGCCGACTTTCTTT.